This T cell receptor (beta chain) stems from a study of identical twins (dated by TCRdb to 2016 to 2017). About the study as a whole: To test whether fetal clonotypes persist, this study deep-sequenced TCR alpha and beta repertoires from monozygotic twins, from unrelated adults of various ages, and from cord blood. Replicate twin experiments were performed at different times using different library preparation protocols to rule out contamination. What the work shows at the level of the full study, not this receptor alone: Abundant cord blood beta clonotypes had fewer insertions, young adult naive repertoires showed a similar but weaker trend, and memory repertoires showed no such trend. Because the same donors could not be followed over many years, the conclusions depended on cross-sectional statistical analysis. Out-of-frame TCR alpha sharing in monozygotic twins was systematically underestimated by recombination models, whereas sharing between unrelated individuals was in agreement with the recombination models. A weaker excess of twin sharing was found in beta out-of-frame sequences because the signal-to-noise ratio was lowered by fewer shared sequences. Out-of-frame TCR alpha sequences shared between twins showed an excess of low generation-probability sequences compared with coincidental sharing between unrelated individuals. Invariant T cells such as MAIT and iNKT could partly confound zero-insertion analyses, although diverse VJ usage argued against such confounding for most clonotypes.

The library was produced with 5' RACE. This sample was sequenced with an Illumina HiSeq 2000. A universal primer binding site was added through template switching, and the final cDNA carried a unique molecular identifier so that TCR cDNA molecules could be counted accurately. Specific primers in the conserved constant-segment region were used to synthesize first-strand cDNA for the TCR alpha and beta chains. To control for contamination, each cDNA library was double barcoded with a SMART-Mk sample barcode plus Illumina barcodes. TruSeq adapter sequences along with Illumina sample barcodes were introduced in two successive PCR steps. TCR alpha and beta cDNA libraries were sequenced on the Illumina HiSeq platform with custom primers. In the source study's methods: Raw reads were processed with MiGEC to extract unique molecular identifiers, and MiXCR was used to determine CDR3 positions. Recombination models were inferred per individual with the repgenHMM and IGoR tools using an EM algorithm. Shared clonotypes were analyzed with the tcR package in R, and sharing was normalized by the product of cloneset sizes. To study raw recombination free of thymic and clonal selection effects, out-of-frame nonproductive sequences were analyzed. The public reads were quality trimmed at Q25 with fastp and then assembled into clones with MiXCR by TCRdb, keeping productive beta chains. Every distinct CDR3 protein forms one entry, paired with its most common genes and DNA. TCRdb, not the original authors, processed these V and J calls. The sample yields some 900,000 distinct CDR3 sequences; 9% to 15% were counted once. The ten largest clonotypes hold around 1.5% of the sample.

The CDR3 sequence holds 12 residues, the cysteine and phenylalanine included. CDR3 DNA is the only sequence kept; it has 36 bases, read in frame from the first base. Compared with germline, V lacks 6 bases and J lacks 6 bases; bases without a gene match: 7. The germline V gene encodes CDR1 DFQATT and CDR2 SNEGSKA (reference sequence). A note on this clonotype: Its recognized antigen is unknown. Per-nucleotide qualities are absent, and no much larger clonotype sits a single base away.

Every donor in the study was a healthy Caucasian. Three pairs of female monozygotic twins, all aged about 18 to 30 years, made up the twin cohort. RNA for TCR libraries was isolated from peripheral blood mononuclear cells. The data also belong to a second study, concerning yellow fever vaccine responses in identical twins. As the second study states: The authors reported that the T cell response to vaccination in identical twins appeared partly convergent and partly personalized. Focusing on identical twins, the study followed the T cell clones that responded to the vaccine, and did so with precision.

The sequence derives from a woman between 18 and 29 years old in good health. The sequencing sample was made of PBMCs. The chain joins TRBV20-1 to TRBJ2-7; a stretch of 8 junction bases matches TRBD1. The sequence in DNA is TGCAGTGCCAGCACAGGGGGACCCGAGCAGTACTTC. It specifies CSASTGGPEQYF.